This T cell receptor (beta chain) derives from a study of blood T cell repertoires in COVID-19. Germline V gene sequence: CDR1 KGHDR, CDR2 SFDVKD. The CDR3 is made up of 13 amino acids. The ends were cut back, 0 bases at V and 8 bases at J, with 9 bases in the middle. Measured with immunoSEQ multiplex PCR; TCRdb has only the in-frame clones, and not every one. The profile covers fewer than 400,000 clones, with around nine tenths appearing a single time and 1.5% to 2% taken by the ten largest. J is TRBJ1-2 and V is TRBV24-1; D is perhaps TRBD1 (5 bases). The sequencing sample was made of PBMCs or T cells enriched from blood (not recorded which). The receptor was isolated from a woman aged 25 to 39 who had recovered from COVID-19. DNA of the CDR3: TGTGCCACCAGTGATTTGAGGGGCCGAGGCTACACCTTC. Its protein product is CATSDLRGRGYTF.